This paragraph covers one T cell receptor beta chain sequence. Via MiXCR, TCRdb re-called the 5' RACE reads, giving one row per CDR3 protein. The sample has about 60,000 distinct CDR3 sequences, approximately 29% seen once; the top ten hold roughly 2%. The junction had 5 bases not matched to a gene; V was cut back by 4 bases and J by 5 bases. The CDR3 contains 15 residues. Per germline, CDR1 SGHTA and CDR2 FQGTGA. The chain links TRBV7-3 to TRBJ1-6; the match to TRBD1 covers 7 bases. The sequencing input was tumor-infiltrating naive CD4+ T cells sorted from the breast tumor. Indicated subset: naive CD4+ T cells, CD4+CD45RA+CD25-. This clonotype originated in a female donor with breast cancer. The DNA of the CDR3 is TGTGCCAGCAGCTCGACAGGGAGTAATAATTCACCCCTCCACTTT. Its protein is CASSSTGSNNSPLHF.